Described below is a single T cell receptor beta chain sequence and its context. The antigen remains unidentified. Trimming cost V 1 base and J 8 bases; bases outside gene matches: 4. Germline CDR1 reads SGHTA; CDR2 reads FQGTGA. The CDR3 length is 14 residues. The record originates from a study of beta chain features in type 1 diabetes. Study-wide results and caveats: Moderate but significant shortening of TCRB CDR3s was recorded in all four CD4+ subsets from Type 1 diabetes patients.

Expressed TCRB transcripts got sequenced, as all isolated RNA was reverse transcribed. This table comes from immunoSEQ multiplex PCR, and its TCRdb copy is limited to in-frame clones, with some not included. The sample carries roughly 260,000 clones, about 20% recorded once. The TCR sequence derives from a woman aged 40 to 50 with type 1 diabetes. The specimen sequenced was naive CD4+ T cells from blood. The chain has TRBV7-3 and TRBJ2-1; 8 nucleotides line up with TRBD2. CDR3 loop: CASSLSGRIDEQFF. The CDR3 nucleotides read TGTGCCAGCAGCTTAAGCGGGAGGATCGATGAGCAGTTCTTC.